Listed below are T cell receptor beta chains from one sample, sequenced in a study of blood T cells in healthy people across ages. TCRdb used MiXCR to reprocess the 5' RACE reads, holding one entry per CDR3 protein. The sample includes around 1,700,000 distinct CDR3 sequences, over 25% of them seen just once. Sequenced: blood. The source is a woman aged 30 to 39 in good health. Both conserved end residues are part of each CDR3. The D gene is left open where the match is weak. Where a row states a size, it is once, few, many or the class of an expanded clone; other rows omit it.

j_call | v_call | clone_size | d_call | cdr3_aa | cdr3_nt
TRBJ1-2 | TRBV6-5 | few | NA | CASKAKGELAGYTF | TGTGCCAGCAAAGCAAAAGGGGAGTTGGCTGGCTACACCTTC
TRBJ2-7 | TRBV6-1 | NA | NA | CASTETGREQYF | TGTGCCAGCACTGAGACCGGACGGGAGCAGTACTTC
TRBJ1-2 | TRBV10-3 | few | TRBD1 | CAITCSDRGRGYTF | TGTGCCATCACCTGCAGTGACAGGGGACGGGGCTACACCTTC
TRBJ1-3 | TRBV20-1 | NA | NA | CSAETRPSGNTIYF | TGCAGTGCGGAAACACGGCCCTCTGGAAACACCATATATTTT
TRBJ2-4 | TRBV12-3/TRBV12-4 | NA | NA | CASGRSGKNIQYF | TGTGCCAGCGGAAGGTCAGGCAAAAACATTCAGTACTTC
TRBJ1-5 | TRBV10-2 | NA | TRBD1 | CASSIQGAASNQPQHF | TGCGCCAGCAGTATCCAGGGGGCGGCGAGCAATCAGCCCCAGCATTTT
TRBJ2-2 | TRBV4-1 | NA | TRBD2 | CASGWGGSNTGELFF | TGCGCCAGCGGATGGGGGGGGAGTAACACCGGGGAGCTGTTTTTT
TRBJ2-4 | TRBV20-1 | NA | NA | CSARHQGAKNIQDF | TGCAGTGCTAGACACCAGGGAGCCAAAAACATTCAGGACTTC
TRBJ1-2 | TRBV6-1 | few | NA | CAGSQGRNYGYTF | TGTGCCGGTTCGCAAGGGCGGAACTATGGCTACACCTTC
TRBJ1-2 | TRBV7-2 | NA | NA | CASSSDSRDYGYTF | TGTGCCAGCAGCTCGGACTCGAGGGACTATGGCTACACCTTC
TRBJ2-1 | TRBV9 | few | NA | CPSSVGAHDEQFF | TGTCCCAGCAGCGTGGGGGCTCACGATGAGCAGTTCTTC
TRBJ2-1 | TRBV4-3 | once | TRBD2 | CASSHCPGTSDRNEQFF | TGCGCCAGCAGCCATTGTCCCGGGACTAGCGACCGCAATGAGCAGTTCTTC
TRBJ2-7 | TRBV3-1 | many | TRBD2 | CASSRGGGASNEQYF | TGTGCCAGCAGCCGTGGCGGGGGGGCCTCCAACGAGCAGTACTTC
TRBJ2-5 | TRBV7-2 | once | NA | CTSSRGGQKTQYF | TGTACCAGCAGCCGTGGGGGTCAAAAGACCCAGTACTTC
TRBJ2-3 | TRBV6-2/TRBV6-3 | NA | TRBD2 | CASSHPTSVSTDTQYF | TGTGCCAGCAGTCATCCCACTAGCGTTAGCACAGATACGCAGTATTTT
TRBJ2-7 | TRBV28 | many | TRBD2 | CASGVGHGLAGEGDEQYF | TGTGCCAGCGGAGTCGGGCACGGTCTAGCGGGGGAAGGGGACGAGCAGTACTTC
TRBJ1-5 | TRBV28 | NA | NA | CASSLGTWPQHF | TGTGCCAGCAGTTTAGGAACATGGCCCCAGCATTTT
TRBJ2-1 | TRBV5-1 | NA | NA | CASKAESAYNEQFF | TGCGCCAGCAAGGCCGAGTCCGCCTACAATGAGCAGTTCTTC
TRBJ2-5 | TRBV20-1 | many | TRBD2 | CSAYPAGGLETQYF | TGCAGTGCATACCCAGCGGGAGGACTAGAGACCCAGTACTTC
TRBJ2-5 | TRBV15 | many | NA | CATSDGLRDGKETQYF | TGTGCCACCAGCGACGGCCTTCGGGACGGCAAAGAGACCCAGTACTTC
TRBJ2-1 | TRBV15 | once | NA | CATSRDPSDPQIF | TGTGCCACCAGCAGAGATCCATCTGACCCACAGATCTTC
TRBJ2-7 | TRBV11-2 | few | TRBD1 | CASSSLDRAYEQYF | TGTGCCAGCAGCTCCCTGGACAGGGCCTACGAGCAGTACTTC
TRBJ2-1 | TRBV29-1 | NA | TRBD1 | CSGPGQGIDEQFF | TGCAGCGGACCGGGACAGGGTATCGATGAGCAGTTCTTC
TRBJ2-7 | TRBV7-2 | many | TRBD2 | CASSPQTSGEQYF | TGTGCCAGCAGCCCCCAGACTAGCGGCGAGCAGTACTTC
TRBJ2-4 | TRBV7-9 | many | NA | CASAAGGLVGIQYF | TGTGCCTCCGCCGCCGGGGGGCTGGTTGGCATTCAGTACTTC
TRBJ2-1 | TRBV20-1 | NA | TRBD2 | CSARKGGGNEQFF | TGCAGTGCTAGGAAAGGCGGGGGGAATGAGCAGTTCTTC
TRBJ1-1 | TRBV12-5 | NA | NA | CASAPRAGNTEAFF | TGTGCTAGTGCCCCGAGGGCGGGGAACACTGAAGCTTTCTTT
TRBJ1-5 | TRBV7-2 | NA | NA | CASSLTRQGNQPQHF | TGTGCCAGCAGCTTAACCCGACAGGGCAATCAGCCCCAGCATTTT
TRBJ2-3 | TRBV7-2 | many | TRBD2 | CASSLSLAGTDTQYF | TGTGCCAGCAGCTTAAGTCTAGCGGGCACAGATACGCAGTATTTT
TRBJ2-7 | TRBV10-2 | few | TRBD1 | CAGRLTGGPNSYEQYF | TGCGCCGGCAGGCTAACAGGGGGCCCAAACTCCTACGAGCAGTACTTC
TRBJ1-1 | TRBV10-3 | few | TRBD1 | CVISDRANTEAFF | TGTGTCATCAGCGACAGGGCGAACACTGAAGCTTTCTTT
TRBJ1-2 | TRBV7-2 | few | NA | CASIYGRVGGGYTF | TGTGCCAGCATCTATGGACGGGTTGGTGGCGGCTACACCTTC
TRBJ1-2 | TRBV7-9 | NA | TRBD1 | CASSLHGTGSSSNYGYTF | TGTGCCAGCAGCCTCCACGGGACAGGGAGCAGCTCTAACTATGGCTACACCTTC
TRBJ2-5 | TRBV9 | few | TRBD1 | CASSVVGTAQETQYF | TGTGCCAGCAGCGTAGTAGGGACAGCCCAAGAGACCCAGTACTTC
TRBJ1-5 | TRBV21-1 | NA | NA | CASSMGRGAQHF | TGTGCCAGCAGCATGGGACGGGGGGCCCAGCATTTT
TRBJ1-5 | TRBV6-6 | NA | NA | CASTLGRTLGNQPQHF | TGTGCCAGCACCCTAGGCCGGACTTTGGGCAATCAGCCCCAGCATTTT
TRBJ2-5 | TRBV14 | few | TRBD2 | CASSQGPTGLLKQYF | TGTGCCAGCAGCCAGGGTCCCACGGGACTACTCAAGCAGTACTTC
TRBJ1-6 | TRBV6-5 | NA | NA | CASSYEVGSPLHF | TGTGCCAGCAGTTACGAAGTAGGTTCACCCCTCCACTTT
TRBJ2-1 | TRBV7-2 | NA | TRBD2 | CASSTVSGRPGNEQFF | TGTGCCAGTAGCACAGTTAGCGGGAGGCCGGGGAATGAGCAGTTCTTC
TRBJ2-7 | TRBV20-1 | few | NA | CSARDTPPGVYEQYF | TGCAGTGCTAGAGATACTCCTCCAGGGGTATACGAGCAGTACTTC
TRBJ1-1 | TRBV10-3 | NA | TRBD1 | CAISESGTGWKVNTEAFF | TGTGCCATCAGTGAGTCGGGGACAGGATGGAAGGTGAACACTGAAGCTTTCTTT
TRBJ1-1 | TRBV7-9 | NA | NA | CASSLALRAADMNTEAFF | TGTGCCAGCAGCTTAGCGCTAAGGGCAGCCGACATGAACACTGAAGCTTTCTTT
TRBJ1-1 | TRBV29-1 | few | NA | CSVSDRNTEAFF | TGCAGCGTATCAGACAGGAACACTGAAGCTTTCTTT
TRBJ2-1 | TRBV7-3 | many | NA | CASSWGASYNEQFF | TGTGCCAGCAGCTGGGGGGCGTCCTACAATGAGCAGTTCTTC
TRBJ2-7 | TRBV29-1 | many | TRBD2 | CSVGLAEPYEQYF | TGCAGCGTGGGACTAGCGGAACCCTACGAGCAGTACTTC
TRBJ2-7 | TRBV7-2 | many | NA | CASSGSLVGPVEQYF | TGTGCCAGCAGCGGATCGTTAGTGGGTCCGGTCGAGCAGTACTTC
TRBJ2-4 | TRBV28 | NA | NA | CASSLFDNEQYF | TGTGCCAGCAGTTTGTTCGACAATGAGCAGTACTTC
TRBJ2-1 | TRBV6-1 | many | TRBD2 | CASRFQRESSYNEQFF | TGTGCCAGCAGGTTCCAGCGGGAGTCGTCCTACAATGAGCAGTTCTTC
TRBJ2-2 | TRBV4-2 | NA | TRBD1 | CASSPSRRTGYPGELFF | TGTGCCAGCAGCCCAAGCAGGAGGACAGGGTATCCCGGGGAGCTGTTTTTT
TRBJ2-1 | TRBV2 | few | NA | CASKPQGTNHGEQFF | TGTGCCAGCAAACCCCAGGGGACTAACCACGGTGAGCAGTTCTTC
TRBJ2-7 | TRBV27 | NA | NA | CASRSDGPYEQYF | TGTGCCAGCAGGTCGGACGGGCCCTACGAGCAGTACTTC
TRBJ1-2 | TRBV12-3/TRBV12-4 | NA | TRBD1 | CATSGTGGNGYTF | TGTGCCACTTCAGGGACAGGGGGCAATGGCTACACCTTC
TRBJ2-1 | TRBV6-2/TRBV6-3 | few | NA | CASSPFATANSYNEQFF | TGTGCCAGCAGTCCATTTGCTACTGCCAACTCCTACAATGAGCAGTTCTTC
TRBJ2-1 | TRBV10-3 | many | NA | CATQGGLGPYNEQFF | TGTGCCACCCAGGGAGGCCTGGGTCCCTACAATGAGCAGTTCTTC
TRBJ2-5 | TRBV6-6 | many | NA | CASRGTTQETQYF | TGTGCCAGCAGGGGGACAACCCAAGAGACCCAGTACTTC
TRBJ2-1 | TRBV4-1 | many | TRBD2 | CASSQAWTSGVYNEQFF | TGCGCCAGCAGCCAAGCTTGGACTAGCGGGGTATACAATGAGCAGTTCTTC
TRBJ1-1 | TRBV6-5 | NA | NA | CATRESLGTEAFF | TGTGCCACTCGGGAGAGCCTAGGCACTGAAGCTTTCTTT
TRBJ2-3 | TRBV18 | NA | NA | CASSPLEGGADTQYF | TGTGCCAGCTCACCCCTAGAGGGTGGGGCAGATACGCAGTATTTT
TRBJ2-7 | TRBV9 | few | TRBD1 | CASSVDFGTGGYEQYF | TGTGCCAGCAGCGTAGATTTCGGAACAGGGGGGTACGAGCAGTACTTC